These T cell receptor beta chains were read from a single sample in a study of T and B cells in COVID-19 patients. TCRdb re-derived calls from the multiplex PCR reads in MiXCR, one entry per CDR3 protein. This table has around 5,200 distinct CDR3 sequences, less than 35% appearing once. The sample was blood. These receptors were taken from a human donor with active COVID-19. CDR3s leave out the opening cysteine and the closing phenylalanine or tryptophan. Fields, in order: V gene, clone size, J gene, CDR3 protein. Size is omitted from some rows. Given values are once, few, many or a class for expanded clones.

TRBV10-3	.	TRBJ1-4	AISTRDREPGNEKLF
TRBV11-1	.	TRBJ2-2	ASSSMETGELF
TRBV10-3	few	TRBJ2-7	AILDTRSQISEQY
TRBV6-2/TRBV6-3	few	TRBJ1-5	ASSYGSYSNQPQH
TRBV5-1	once	TRBJ1-1	ASSFGDRALAF
TRBV28	.	TRBJ2-3	ASTMAGGADTQY
TRBV27	medium-sized	TRBJ1-2	ASSSRAAYGYT
TRBV19	medium-sized	TRBJ2-2	ASSRQGEVPGELF
TRBV5-4	.	TRBJ1-5	ASSLENLDRGFDQPQH
TRBV5-4	medium-sized	TRBJ2-6	ASSRAGANVLT
TRBV6-5	few	TRBJ1-5	ASRRDRGGQPQH
TRBV6-5	medium-sized	TRBJ2-1	ASSYKAGVHEQF
TRBV14	few	TRBJ2-2	ASSLQGAIGELF
TRBV10-3	.	TRBJ2-7	AISERDSYEQY
TRBV11-2	few	TRBJ2-7	ASSLVGGAGGGEQY
TRBV11-2	few	TRBJ2-5	ASSLRWTDQETQY
TRBV15	.	TRBJ1-5	ATSGQGGNQPQH
TRBV19	large	TRBJ2-1	ASSGQGANEQF
TRBV5-4	.	TRBJ1-3	ASSLGSPWSSGNTIY
TRBV6-5	medium-sized	TRBJ2-5	ASSPGGGETQY
TRBV20-1	.	TRBJ1-1	SATGLNTEAF
TRBV6-5	.	TRBJ2-3	ASSGPRTSGGDTQY
TRBV7-2	few	TRBJ1-4	ASSLGRVRREKLF
TRBV15	.	TRBJ1-2	ATGPIGTPGSSGYT
TRBV29-1	large	TRBJ2-7	SVELAPYEQY
TRBV7-2	.	TRBJ2-3	ASSSQGTSSTDTQY
TRBV6-1	few	TRBJ1-2	ASSEGLGGNYGYT